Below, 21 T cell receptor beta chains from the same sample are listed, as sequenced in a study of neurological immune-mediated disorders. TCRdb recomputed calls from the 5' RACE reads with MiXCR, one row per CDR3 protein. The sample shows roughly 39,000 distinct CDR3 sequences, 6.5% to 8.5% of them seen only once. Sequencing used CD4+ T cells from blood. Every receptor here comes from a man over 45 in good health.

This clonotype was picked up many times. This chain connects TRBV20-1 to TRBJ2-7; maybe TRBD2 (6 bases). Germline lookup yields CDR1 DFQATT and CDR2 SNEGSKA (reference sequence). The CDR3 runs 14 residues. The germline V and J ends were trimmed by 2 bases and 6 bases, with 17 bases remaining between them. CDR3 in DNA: TGCAGTGCTAGAAGGCAGGGAGGAGAACGCGAGCAGTACTTC. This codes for CSARRQGGEREQYF.

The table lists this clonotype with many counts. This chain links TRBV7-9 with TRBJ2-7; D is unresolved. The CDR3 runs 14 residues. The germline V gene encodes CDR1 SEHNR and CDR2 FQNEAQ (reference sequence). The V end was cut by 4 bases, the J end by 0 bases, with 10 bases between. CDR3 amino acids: CASSYGMISYEQYF. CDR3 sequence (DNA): TGTGCCAGCAGCTACGGTATGATCTCCTACGAGCAGTACTTC.

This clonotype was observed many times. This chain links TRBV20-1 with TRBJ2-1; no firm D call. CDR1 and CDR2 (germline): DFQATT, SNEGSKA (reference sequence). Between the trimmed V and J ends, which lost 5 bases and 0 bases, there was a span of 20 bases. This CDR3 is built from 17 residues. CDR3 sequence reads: CSAEDPLWKSSYNEQFF. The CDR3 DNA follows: TGCAGTGCTGAAGACCCACTCTGGAAAAGCTCCTACAATGAGCAGTTCTTC.

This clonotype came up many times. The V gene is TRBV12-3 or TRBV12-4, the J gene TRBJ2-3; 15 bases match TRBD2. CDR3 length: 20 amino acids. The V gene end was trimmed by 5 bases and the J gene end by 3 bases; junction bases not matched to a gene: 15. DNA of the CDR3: TGTGCCAGCAGTCTCGCAGGGTGGGGACTAGCGGGAGGTAAAACAGATACGCAGTATTTT. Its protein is CASSLAGWGLAGGKTDTQYF.

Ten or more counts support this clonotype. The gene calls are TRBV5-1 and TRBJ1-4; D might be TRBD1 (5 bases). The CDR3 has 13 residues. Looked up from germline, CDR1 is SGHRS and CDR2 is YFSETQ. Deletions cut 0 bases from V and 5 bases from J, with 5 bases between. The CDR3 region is CASSLDRNEKLFF. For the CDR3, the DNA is TGCGCCAGCAGCTTGGACAGGAATGAAAAACTGTTTTTT.

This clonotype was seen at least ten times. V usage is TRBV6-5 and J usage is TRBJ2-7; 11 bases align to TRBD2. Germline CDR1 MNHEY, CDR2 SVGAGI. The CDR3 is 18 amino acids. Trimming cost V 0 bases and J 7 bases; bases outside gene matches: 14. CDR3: CASSYSLPLAGGGGEQYF. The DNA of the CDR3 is TGTGCCAGCAGTTACTCCCTGCCTTTAGCGGGAGGGGGCGGAGAGCAGTACTTC.

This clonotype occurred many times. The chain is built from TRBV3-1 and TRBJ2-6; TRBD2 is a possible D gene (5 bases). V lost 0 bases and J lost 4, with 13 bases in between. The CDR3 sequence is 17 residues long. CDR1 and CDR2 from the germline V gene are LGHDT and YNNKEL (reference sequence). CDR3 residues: CASSQDYGVSGANVLTF. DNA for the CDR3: TGTGCCAGCAGCCAAGATTACGGGGTTTCCGGGGCCAACGTCCTGACTTTC.

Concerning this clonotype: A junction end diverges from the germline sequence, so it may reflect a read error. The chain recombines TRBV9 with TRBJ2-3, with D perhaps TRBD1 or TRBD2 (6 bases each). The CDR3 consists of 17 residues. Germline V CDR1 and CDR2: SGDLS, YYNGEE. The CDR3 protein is CAISVEFGGAGSDTQYF. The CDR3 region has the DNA TGTGCCATCAGCGTAGAGTTCGGGGGCGCGGGATCAGATACGCAGTATTTT.

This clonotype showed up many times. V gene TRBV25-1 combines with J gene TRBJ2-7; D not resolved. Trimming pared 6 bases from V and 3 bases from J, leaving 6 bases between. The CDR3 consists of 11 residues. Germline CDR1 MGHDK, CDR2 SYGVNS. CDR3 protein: CASSNSYEQYF. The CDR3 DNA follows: TGTGCCAGCAGCAATAGCTACGAGCAGTACTTC.

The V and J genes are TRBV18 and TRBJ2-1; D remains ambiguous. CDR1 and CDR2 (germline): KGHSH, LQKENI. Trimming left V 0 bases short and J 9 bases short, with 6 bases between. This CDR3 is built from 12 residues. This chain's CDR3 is CASSPPPGEQFF. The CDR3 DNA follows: TGTGCCAGCTCACCACCCCCCGGTGAGCAGTTCTTC. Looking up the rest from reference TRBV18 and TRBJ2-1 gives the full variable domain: NAGVMQNPRHLVRRRGQEARLRCSPMKGHSHVYWYRQLPEEGLKFMVYLQKENIIDESGMPKERFSAEFPKEGPSILRIQQVVRGDSAAYFCASSPPPGEQFFGPGTRLTVL.

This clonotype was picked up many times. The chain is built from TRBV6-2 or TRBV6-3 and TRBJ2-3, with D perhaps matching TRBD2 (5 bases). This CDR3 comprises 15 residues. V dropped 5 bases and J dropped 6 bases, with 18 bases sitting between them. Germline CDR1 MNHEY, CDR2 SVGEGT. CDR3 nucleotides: TGTGCCAGCAGTCCCAAGCGGTCGTTTAGGGATACGCAGTATTTT. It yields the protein CASSPKRSFRDTQYF.

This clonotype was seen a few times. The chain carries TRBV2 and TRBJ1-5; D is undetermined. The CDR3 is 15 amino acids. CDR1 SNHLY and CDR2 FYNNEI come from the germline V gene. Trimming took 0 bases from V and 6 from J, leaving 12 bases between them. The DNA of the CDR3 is TGTGCCAGCAGTGAAGCGCTGGGGAGGGCTCAGCCCCAGCATTTT. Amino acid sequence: CASSEALGRAQPQHF.

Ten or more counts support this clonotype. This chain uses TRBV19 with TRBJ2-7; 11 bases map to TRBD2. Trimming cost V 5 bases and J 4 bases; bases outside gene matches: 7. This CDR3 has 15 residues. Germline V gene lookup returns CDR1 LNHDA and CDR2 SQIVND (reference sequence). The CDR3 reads CASSHPGLADYEQYF. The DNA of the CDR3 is TGTGCCAGTAGTCATCCGGGACTAGCGGATTACGAGCAGTACTTC. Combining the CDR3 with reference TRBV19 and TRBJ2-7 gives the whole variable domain DGGITQSPKYLFRKEGQNVTLSCEQNLNHDAMYWYRQDPGQGLRLIYYSQIVNDFQKGDIAEGYSVSREKKESFPLTVTSAQKNPTAFYLCASSHPGLADYEQYFGPGTRLTVT.

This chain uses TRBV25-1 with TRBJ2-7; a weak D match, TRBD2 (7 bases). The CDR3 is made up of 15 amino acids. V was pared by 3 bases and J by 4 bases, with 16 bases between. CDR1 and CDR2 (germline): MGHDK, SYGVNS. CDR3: CASSDGGARFYEQYF. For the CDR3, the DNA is TGTGCCAGCAGTGATGGGGGGGCGCGATTTTACGAGCAGTACTTC.

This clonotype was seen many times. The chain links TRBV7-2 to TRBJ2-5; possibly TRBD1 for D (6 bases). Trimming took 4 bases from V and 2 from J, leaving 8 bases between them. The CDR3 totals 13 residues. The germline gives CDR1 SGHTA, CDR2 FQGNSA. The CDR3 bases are TGTGCCAGCAGCTCCGGGACACAAGAGACCCAGTACTTC. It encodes CASSSGTQETQYF.

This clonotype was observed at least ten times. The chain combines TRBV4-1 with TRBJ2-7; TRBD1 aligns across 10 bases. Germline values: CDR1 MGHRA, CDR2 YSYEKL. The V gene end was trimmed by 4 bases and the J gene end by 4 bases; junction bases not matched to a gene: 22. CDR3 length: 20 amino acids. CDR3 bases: TGCGCCAGCAGCCTCTTCACGACGGGGCCCTGGGACAGGGGAGGGTACGAGCAGTACTTC. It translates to CASSLFTTGPWDRGGYEQYF.

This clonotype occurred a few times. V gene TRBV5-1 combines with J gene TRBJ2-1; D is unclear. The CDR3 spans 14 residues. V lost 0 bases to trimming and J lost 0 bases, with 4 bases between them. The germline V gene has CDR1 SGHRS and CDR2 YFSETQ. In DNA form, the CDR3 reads TGCGCCAGCAGCTTGGCCCACTCCTACAATGAGCAGTTCTTC. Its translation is CASSLAHSYNEQFF.

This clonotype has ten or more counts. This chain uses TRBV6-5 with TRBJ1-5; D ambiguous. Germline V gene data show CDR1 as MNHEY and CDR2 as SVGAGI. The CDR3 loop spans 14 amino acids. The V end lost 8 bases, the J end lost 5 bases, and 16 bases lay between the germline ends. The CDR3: CASRISMGDQPQHF. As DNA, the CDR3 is TGTGCCAGCCGAATATCCATGGGCGATCAGCCCCAGCATTTT.

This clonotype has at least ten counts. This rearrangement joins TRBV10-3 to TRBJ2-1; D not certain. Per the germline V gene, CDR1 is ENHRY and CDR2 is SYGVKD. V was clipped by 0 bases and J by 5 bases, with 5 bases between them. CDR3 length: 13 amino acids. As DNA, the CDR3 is TGTGCCATCAGTGAGTCCCAGGACAATGAGCAGTTCTTC. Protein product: CAISESQDNEQFF.

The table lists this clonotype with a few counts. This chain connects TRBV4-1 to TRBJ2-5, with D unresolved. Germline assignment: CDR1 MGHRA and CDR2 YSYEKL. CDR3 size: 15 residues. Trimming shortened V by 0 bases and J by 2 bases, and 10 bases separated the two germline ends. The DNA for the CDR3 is TGCGCCAGCAGCCAAGATATACGGAGACAAGAGACCCAGTACTTC. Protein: CASSQDIRRQETQYF.

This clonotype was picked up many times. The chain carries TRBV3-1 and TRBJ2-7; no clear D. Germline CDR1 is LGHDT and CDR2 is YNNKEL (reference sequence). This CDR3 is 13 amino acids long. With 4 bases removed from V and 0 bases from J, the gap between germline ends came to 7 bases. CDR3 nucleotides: TGTGCCAGCAGCCGAACCAACTCCTACGAGCAGTACTTC. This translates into CASSRTNSYEQYF.